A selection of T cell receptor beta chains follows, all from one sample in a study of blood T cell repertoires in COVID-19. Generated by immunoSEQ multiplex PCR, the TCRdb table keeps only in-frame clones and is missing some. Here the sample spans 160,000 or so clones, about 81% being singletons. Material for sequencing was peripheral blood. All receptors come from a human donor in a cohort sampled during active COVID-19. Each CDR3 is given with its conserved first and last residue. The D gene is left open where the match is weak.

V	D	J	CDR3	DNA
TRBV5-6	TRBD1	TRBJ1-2	CASSLRAGGPSYTF	TGTGCCAGCAGCTTAAGGGCAGGGGGCCCCAGCTACACCTTC
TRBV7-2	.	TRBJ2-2	CASSSRVTGELFF	TGTGCCAGCAGCTCCAGGGTCACCGGGGAGCTGTTTTTT
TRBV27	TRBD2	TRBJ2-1	CASSSRTSGGNYFYNEQFF	TGTGCCAGCAGTTCCCGGACTAGCGGGGGGAATTACTTTTACAATGAGCAGTTCTTC
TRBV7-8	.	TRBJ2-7	CASSFRQGLYEQYF	TGTGCCAGCAGCTTCCGACAGGGACTCTACGAGCAGTACTTC
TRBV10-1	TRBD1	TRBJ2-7	CASSQQGNEQYF	TGCGCCAGCAGTCAACAGGGGAACGAGCAGTACTTC
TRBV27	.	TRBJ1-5	CASSPGGKSNQPQHF	TGTGCCAGCAGTCCCGGCGGGAAAAGCAATCAGCCCCAGCATTTT
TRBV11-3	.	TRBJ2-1	CASSFEREGQFF	TGTGCCAGCAGTTTCGAGCGCGAGGGCCAGTTCTTC
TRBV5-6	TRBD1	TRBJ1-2	CASSTRDRNLYGYTF	TGTGCCAGCAGCACCCGGGACAGGAATTTGTATGGCTACACCTTC
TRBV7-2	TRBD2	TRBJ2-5	CASGGLAPQETQYF	TGTGCCAGCGGGGGACTAGCTCCTCAAGAGACCCAGTACTTC
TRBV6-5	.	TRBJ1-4	CASSRWGANEKLFF	TGTGCCAGCAGTAGATGGGGGGCTAATGAAAAACTGTTTTTT